These 13 T cell receptor beta chains share one sample of origin, sequenced in a study of blood T cell repertoires in COVID-19 (dated by TCRdb to 2018 to 2021). Receptor amplification or capture employed the immunoSEQ multiplex PCR assay. Drawn from immuneACCESS, this table holds only the in-frame rearrangements with V and J called that TCRdb kept. Clones are partly lost; checked studies trace under half to an unresolved V gene and leave the rest unexplained. This sample holds about 220,000 clones; about 80% were observed only once. Clones ranked in the top ten supply 3% to 3.5% of the sample. The sequenced sample consisted of peripheral blood. Receptor source: a woman aged 30 to 39 who had recovered from COVID-19.

CDR3 coding DNA: TGTGCCAGCAGCTTGGGTGGGCGAGATACGCAGTATTTT. It translates to CASSLGGRDTQYF. The chain joins TRBV11-3 to TRBJ2-3; no clear D. The CDR3 has 13 amino acids. Germline V CDR1 and CDR2: SGHNT, YENEEA. V was cut by 3 bases and J by 5 bases, with 9 bases left in between.

The rearrangement joins TRBV9 to TRBJ2-7; possibly TRBD1 for D (6 bases). Germline V gene data show CDR1 as SGDLS and CDR2 as YYNGEE. There are 14 residues in the CDR3. Trimming cost V 0 bases and J 0 bases, with 7 bases left between them. The CDR3 nucleotides are TGTGCCAGCAGCGTAGGGACAGCCTCCTACGAGCAGTACTTC. Protein product: CASSVGTASYEQYF.

V and J are TRBV28 and TRBJ2-5; a possible D gene is TRBD1 (6 bases). This CDR3 comprises 15 residues. Trimming pared 2 bases from V and 2 bases from J, leaving 12 bases between. Per the germline V gene, CDR1 is MDHEN and CDR2 is SYDVKM. The CDR3 DNA reads TGTGCCAGCAGTTTAGGGGCGACAGGACAAGAGACCCAGTACTTC. As protein: CASSLGATGQETQYF.

The rearrangement uses TRBV11-2 and TRBJ2-7; 8 bases are shared with TRBD2. The CDR3 is made up of 16 amino acids. The germline CDR1 and CDR2 sequences are SGHAT and FQNNGV. The junction had 11 bases not matched to a gene; V was cut back by 5 bases and J by 2 bases. Written as DNA, the CDR3 is TGTGCCAGCAGCCCCGTCCGGGGGGGAAACCCCTACGAGCAGTACTTC. It is translated as CASSPVRGGNPYEQYF. The variable domain in full, completed from reference TRBV11-2 and TRBJ2-7, reads EAGVAQSPRYKIIEKRQSVAFWCNPISGHATLYWYQQILGQGPKLLIQFQNNGVVDDSQLPKDRFSAERLKGVDSTLKIQPAKLEDSAVYLCASSPVRGGNPYEQYFGPGTRLTVT.

The chain couples TRBV28 to TRBJ2-5; 10 bases align to TRBD1. Germline CDR1 reads MDHEN; CDR2 reads SYDVKM. The CDR3 spans 14 residues. J gave up 4 bases and V 3 bases, and 2 bases lay outside the gene matches. The CDR3 sequence is CASSFGQGGETQYF. CDR3 nucleotides: TGTGCCAGCAGTTTTGGACAGGGGGGAGAGACCCAGTACTTC.

This clone has just a few counts. The chain uses TRBV16 and TRBJ1-2, with 7 bases fitting TRBD1. Germline V gene lookup returns CDR1 KGHSY and CDR2 FQNENV. The CDR3 spans 14 residues. V trimming: 4 bases; J trimming: 6 bases; junction bases outside the gene matches: 8. DNA of the CDR3: TGTGCCAGCAGCCCACAGAACAGGGGCCATGGCTACACCTTC. Amino acid sequence: CASSPQNRGHGYTF. Combining the CDR3 with reference TRBV16 and TRBJ1-2 gives the whole variable domain GEEVAQTPKHLVRGEGQKAKLYCAPIKGHSYVFWYQQVLKNEFKFLISFQNENVFDETGMPKERFSAKCLPNSPCSLEIQATKLEDSAVYFCASSPQNRGHGYTFGSGTRLTVV.

V gene TRBV28 combines with J gene TRBJ2-3; 12 nucleotides line up with TRBD1. The CDR3 length is 17 residues. Losses at the gene ends were 6 bases for V and 8 bases for J; bases not matched to a gene: 15. Germline V gene data show CDR1 as MDHEN and CDR2 as SYDVKM. Written as DNA, the CDR3 is TGTGCCAGCAGCGCGATAAAACCGGGACAGGGGGCGATTACGCAGTATTTT. Translated: CASSAIKPGQGAITQYF.

This chain uses TRBV6-4 with TRBJ2-6, with TRBD1 matching 7 bases. Germline-derived CDR1 and CDR2 are MRHNA and SNTAGT. Trimming at V came to 3 bases and at J to 4 bases, leaving 9 bases not matched to a gene. This CDR3 is 17 amino acids long. The chain's CDR3 is CASSEGAGGSGANVLTF. CDR3 DNA sequence: TGTGCCAGCAGTGAAGGTGCAGGGGGTTCCGGGGCCAACGTCCTGACTTTC.

The chain carries TRBV7-2 and TRBJ2-7; 7 nucleotides line up with TRBD1. V was clipped by 1 base and J by 3 bases; unmatched bases: 3. The germline V gene encodes CDR1 SGHTA and CDR2 FQGNSA. The CDR3 has 14 residues. The CDR3 loop is CASSLDGDSYEQYF. The DNA of the CDR3 is TGTGCCAGCAGCTTAGACGGGGACAGCTACGAGCAGTACTTC.

J is TRBJ2-5 and V is TRBV11-2; TRBD2 might be the D (6 bases). CDR1 is SGHAT, CDR2 FQNNGV, per germline. V was cut by 0 bases and J by 3 bases, with 17 bases left in between. The CDR3 contains 17 residues. The CDR3 region has the DNA TGTGCCAGCAGCTTAGACCGGGGCCCGGGGGTGGAAGAGACCCAGTACTTC. The encoded protein is CASSLDRGPGVEETQYF.

This clone came up a few times. The rearrangement joins TRBV18 to TRBJ2-3; 9 nucleotides line up with TRBD2. Germline V gene data show CDR1 as KGHSH and CDR2 as LQKENI. Trimming cost V 4 bases and J 3 bases; bases outside gene matches: 2. The CDR3 covers 14 residues. CDR3 bases: TGTGCCAGCTCACGAGCGGGAGGTACAGATACGCAGTATTTT. It codes for CASSRAGGTDTQYF.

V and J are TRBV28 and TRBJ2-3, with TRBD2 matching 9 bases. The germline V gene encodes CDR1 MDHEN and CDR2 SYDVKM. The V and J ends lost 2 bases and 6 bases, in that order; junction bases with no gene match: 15. The CDR3 has 18 residues. The CDR3 DNA reads TGTGCCAGCAGTTTAACTCCCGCGGGAGGGATATTTGACGATACGCAGTATTTT. Its translation: CASSLTPAGGIFDDTQYF.

This chain uses TRBV28 with TRBJ1-1, with TRBD1 identical over 7 bases. With 4 bases clipped from V and 5 bases from J, the junction kept 10 bases outside the gene matches. The CDR3 extends over 15 amino acids. The germline V gene has CDR1 MDHEN and CDR2 SYDVKM. CDR3 in amino acids: CASSSKNRGKTEAFF. The CDR3 DNA follows: TGTGCCAGCAGTTCAAAAAACAGGGGTAAGACTGAAGCTTTCTTT.